These T cell receptor beta chains were read from a single sample in a study of cytomegalovirus exposure and HLA in healthy donors. Some clones are missing from TCRdb's copy, which holds only in-frame ones; the method was immunoSEQ multiplex PCR. The sample contains about 140,000 clones, around 80% of which appear only once. Material: PBMCs. These receptor sequences come from a man in his thirties or forties in good health and CMV-seronegative. Each CDR3 is given with its conserved first and last residue. D genes are given only for firm matches. Expanded clones are given a class, and other clones once, few, many or no size at all.

>TRBV2|NA|TRBJ1-4|NA
TGTGCCAGCAGTACAGGGAGACTTAATGAAAAACTGTTTTTT
CASSTGRLNEKLFF
>TRBV7-2|NA|TRBJ1-1|NA
TGTGCCAGCAGCTTAGGGTCGGGGTACCCTGAAGCTTTCTTT
CASSLGSGYPEAFF
>TRBV10-3|NA|TRBJ1-1|NA
TGTGCCATCAGTGTTACAGAAATGAACACTGAAGCTTTCTTT
CAISVTEMNTEAFF
>TRBV6-1|few|TRBJ1-2|NA
TGTGCCAGCAGTGAAGATGGGCAGGTACTTTCCCCAGGCTACACCTTC
CASSEDGQVLSPGYTF
>TRBV27|NA|TRBJ2-7|TRBD1
TGTGCCAGCAGTTTAGGCTTGGGACAGGGTTCCTACGAGCAGTACTTC
CASSLGLGQGSYEQYF
>TRBV13|NA|TRBJ2-6|TRBD1
TGTGCCAGCAGCCCGCGAGTCCGGGACAGGGGTTTCGGGGCCAACGTCCTGACTTTC
CASSPRVRDRGFGANVLTF
>TRBV2|NA|TRBJ1-2|TRBD1
TGTGCCAGCAGTCAAACCGGGACAGGATACTATGGCTACACCTTC
CASSQTGTGYYGYTF
>TRBV6-1|NA|TRBJ2-7|NA
TGTGCCAGCAGTGTACAGGAAAGTGGCGAGCAGTACTTC
CASSVQESGEQYF
>TRBV25-1|NA|TRBJ2-5|TRBD1
TGTGCCAGCAGTGCCGGCGGTGGTGGGACAGGGAAGCAAGAGACCCAGTACTTC
CASSAGGGGTGKQETQYF
>TRBV9|NA|TRBJ2-1|TRBD2
TGTGCCAGCAGCCCTTGGACTAGCTCCTACAATGAGCAGTTCTTC
CASSPWTSSYNEQFF
>TRBV28|NA|TRBJ2-7|TRBD2
TGTGCCAGCAGTTTAGCGGGAGGCCCCTACGAGCAGTACTTC
CASSLAGGPYEQYF
>TRBV28|few|TRBJ2-7|NA
TGTGCCAGCAGTGGCAGGTCGGGGAGGGAGCAGTACTTC
CASSGRSGREQYF
>TRBV7-2|NA|TRBJ2-7|NA
TGTGCCAGCAGCCAAATCTTCCTAACCAAGCAGTACTTC
CASSQIFLTKQYF
>TRBV7-6|NA|TRBJ2-7|NA
TGTGCCAGCAGCCTAGCCGTCGGGGAAACCTACGAGCAGTACTTC
CASSLAVGETYEQYF
>TRBV28|NA|TRBJ2-7|NA
TGTGCCAGCAGCCCCAGGATCCCCGGGCGGGTGCAGTACTTC
CASSPRIPGRVQYF
>TRBV5-6|once|TRBJ1-3|NA
TGTGCCAGCAGCTTGCTCACTATATCTGGAAACACCATATATTTT
CASSLLTISGNTIYF
>TRBV5-4|NA|TRBJ1-1|TRBD1
TGTGCCAGCAGCTTCCCGGGGACAGGGGGCAACACTGAAGCTTTCTTT
CASSFPGTGGNTEAFF
>TRBV4-2|NA|TRBJ1-2|NA
TGTGCCAGCAGCCAAGGGCCACTAAACTATGGCTACCCCTTC
CASSQGPLNYGYPF
>TRBV27|NA|TRBJ1-1|NA
TGTGCCAGCAGTTCCTTGGACAGGAACACTGAAGCTTTCTTT
CASSSLDRNTEAFF
>TRBV5-1|NA|TRBJ1-3|NA
TGCGCCAGCAGCGTCTCCTCTGGAAACACCATATATTTT
CASSVSSGNTIYF
>TRBV4-1|NA|TRBJ1-2|NA
TGCGCCAGCAGCCAAGATCTAACTGGCTACACCTTC
CASSQDLTGYTF
>TRBV7-9|NA|TRBJ1-3|NA
TGTGCCAGCAGCTTAGGGAGTCGGTTCCTTGGAAACACCATATATTTT
CASSLGSRFLGNTIYF
>TRBV7-6|NA|TRBJ1-5|NA
TGTGCCAGCAGCTTAGCGCCAGGGTCCAATCAGCCCCAGCATTTT
CASSLAPGSNQPQHF
>TRBV28|NA|TRBJ1-5|NA
TGTGCCAGCAGTTTGAAGGGGCGGCCCCAGCATTTT
CASSLKGRPQHF
>TRBV5-1|NA|TRBJ2-5|TRBD2
TGCGCCAGCAGCCCGGGACTAGCGGGAGCGCTGCAAGAGACCCAGTACTTC
CASSPGLAGALQETQYF
>TRBV28|NA|TRBJ2-5|TRBD1
TGTGCCAGCAGTTTCTCCGGACAGGCCCAAGAGACCCAGTACTTC
CASSFSGQAQETQYF
>TRBV10-2|NA|TRBJ2-7|NA
TGCGCCAGCAGTGATTTTGGCAGGGTAGTCTGGGAGCAGTACTTC
CASSDFGRVVWEQYF
>TRBV2|NA|TRBJ2-3|NA
TGTGCCAGCAGTGAAGGAGCTAGCAATACGCAGTATTTT
CASSEGASNTQYF
>TRBV23-1|NA|TRBJ1-5|TRBD1
TGCGCCAGCAGTTCCCATATCGGACAGGGACATCAGCCCCAGCATTTT
CASSSHIGQGHQPQHF
>TRBV11-2|NA|TRBJ2-7|TRBD1
TGTGCCAGCAGCCCTCGACAGGGGAGCTCCTACGAGCAGTACTTC
CASSPRQGSSYEQYF
>TRBV29-1|NA|TRBJ2-5|NA
TGCAGCGCACGTGAGGGAAAAAGGGCAGAGACCCAGTACTTC
CSAREGKRAETQYF
>TRBV2|NA|TRBJ1-2|NA
TGTGCCAGCAGAGGGGTCTGGGATGGCTACACCTTC
CASRGVWDGYTF
>TRBV5-1|NA|TRBJ1-1|NA
TGCGCCAGCAGCTCGACAGTGCGGGATACTGAAGCTTTCTTT
CASSSTVRDTEAFF
>TRBV6-1|NA|TRBJ1-1|NA
TGTGCCAGCAGTGACGACAGGCATGGTCCCCTATTT
CASSDDRHGPLF
>TRBV28|NA|TRBJ2-7|TRBD2
TGTGCCAGCAGTTTATCTGCGGCGGGAGCGACCTACGAGCAGTACTTC
CASSLSAAGATYEQYF
>TRBV18|once|TRBJ1-1|TRBD1
TGTGCCAGCTCACGCCAGACAGGGGGCACTGAAGCTTTCTTT
CASSRQTGGTEAFF
>TRBV27|NA|TRBJ2-7|NA
TGTGCCAGCAGACAGGGGAGGCTCTACGAGCAGTACTTC
CASRQGRLYEQYF
>TRBV28|NA|TRBJ2-5|TRBD2
TGTGCCAGCAGGGTAGCGGGGACGGTCGAGACCCAGTACTTC
CASRVAGTVETQYF
>TRBV2|NA|TRBJ2-1|TRBD2
TGTGCCAGCAGTGAAGCGCTTCACGGGAGGGAGAACAATGAGCAGTTCTTC
CASSEALHGRENNEQFF
>TRBV28|once|TRBJ2-7|TRBD2
TGTGCCAGCACCTCGAGCGGGAGGGATGGCTACGAGCAGTACTTC
CASTSSGRDGYEQYF
>TRBV28|NA|TRBJ1-1|NA
TGTGCCAGCAGTCCCATTGAGCCGACAGGAGCGAACACTGAAGCTTTCTTT
CASSPIEPTGANTEAFF
>TRBV10-1|NA|TRBJ2-1|NA
TGCGCCAGCAGCCGGGGTGGCCGGTCGCATGAGCAGTTCTTC
CASSRGGRSHEQFF
>TRBV13|NA|TRBJ2-7|NA
TGTGCCAGCAGCTTGAGCGGAAGCTCCTACGAGCAGTACTTC
CASSLSGSSYEQYF
>TRBV6-6|NA|TRBJ2-2|NA
TGTGCCAGCAGTTACTCGAGGGCGGGGAGCACCGGGGAGCTGTTTTTT
CASSYSRAGSTGELFF
>TRBV7-9|NA|TRBJ1-1|NA
TGTGCCAGCAGCCAAAGAGGGAGGACTGAAGCTTTCTTT
CASSQRGRTEAFF
>TRBV7-9|few|TRBJ2-1|TRBD1
TGTGCCAGCAGCTCGACAGGGAACTCACTCAATGAGCAGTTCTTC
CASSSTGNSLNEQFF
>TRBV27|NA|TRBJ2-7|TRBD1
TGTGCCAGCAGTTTAAGGGACAGGATAATCTACGAGCAGTACTTC
CASSLRDRIIYEQYF
>TRBV2|NA|TRBJ1-5|TRBD1
TGTGCCAGCACCATGGACAGGGGGAATCAGCCCCAGCATTTT
CASTMDRGNQPQHF
>TRBV5-6|few|TRBJ1-5|NA
TGTGCCAGCAGCTTCTGGGGCACCATGGATCAGCCCCAGCATTTT
CASSFWGTMDQPQHF
>TRBV7-7|NA|TRBJ2-3|NA
TGTGCTAGCAGCTCGACTAGAGCAGCAGATACGCAGTATTTT
CASSSTRAADTQYF
>TRBV29-1|NA|TRBJ2-3|TRBD2
TGCAGCGCTAAGACTAGCCCAGATACGCAGTATTTT
CSAKTSPDTQYF